Shown below are 2 T cell receptor beta chains from a single sample sequenced in a study of OX40 agonist ivuxolimab in advanced cancers. The table came from immunoSEQ multiplex PCR; TCRdb's copy has only in-frame clones and leaves some out. The table lists fewer than 30,000 clones, around four fifths of them singletons. Sequences were derived from CD4+ or CD8+ T cells sorted from blood, sampled in a trial of the OX40 agonist ivuxolimab. The source is an adult with an advanced solid tumor such as melanoma, head and neck, liver or kidney cancer.

This rearrangement joins TRBV6-8 to TRBJ2-7; TRBD1 might be the D (6 bases). The V end was cut by 5 bases, the J end by 5 bases, with 19 bases between. This CDR3 is 15 amino acids long. Germline CDR1 and CDR2: MNHGY and SAAAGT. DNA of the CDR3: TGTGCCAGCAGTGAGTGGGGACAACCTTCTGACGAGCAGTACTTC. This codes for CASSEWGQPSDEQYF.

In this sample, this clone turned up a few times. The chain joins TRBV2 to TRBJ2-5, with D perhaps TRBD1 or TRBD2 (5 bases each). The CDR3 runs to 14 residues. V lost 1 base, J lost 2 bases, and 8 bases lay in between. Germline V gene data show CDR1 as SNHLY and CDR2 as FYNNEI. Here the CDR3 reads CASSEEGTQETQYF. The DNA for the CDR3 is TGTGCCAGCAGTGAAGAAGGGACGCAAGAGACCCAGTACTTC.